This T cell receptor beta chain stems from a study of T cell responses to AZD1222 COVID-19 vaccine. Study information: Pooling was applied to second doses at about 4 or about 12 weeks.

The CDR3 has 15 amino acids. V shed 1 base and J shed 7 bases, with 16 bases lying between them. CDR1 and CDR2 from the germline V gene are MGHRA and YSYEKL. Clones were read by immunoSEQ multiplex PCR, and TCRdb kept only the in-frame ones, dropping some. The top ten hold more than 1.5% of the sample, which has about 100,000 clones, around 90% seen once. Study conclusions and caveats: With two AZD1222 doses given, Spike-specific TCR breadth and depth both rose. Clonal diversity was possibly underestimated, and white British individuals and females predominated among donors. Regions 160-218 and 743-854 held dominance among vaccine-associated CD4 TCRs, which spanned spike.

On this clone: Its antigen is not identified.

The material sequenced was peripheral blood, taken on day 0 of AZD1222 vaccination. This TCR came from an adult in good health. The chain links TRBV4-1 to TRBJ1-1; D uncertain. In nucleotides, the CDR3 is TGCGCCAGCAGCCAAGTCCTCAGCCTCTCCGGTGAAGCTTTCTTT. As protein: CASSQVLSLSGEAFF.